This TCR beta chain was observed in a study of blood T cells in healthy people across ages (dated by TCRdb to the mid-2010s). In terms of the full investigation: In model experiments, template switching captured about one uniquely barcoded TCR beta cDNA molecule for every two T cells. The study analyzed two additional independent replicas of 1 million unique cDNA reads from the same blood draw for two donors, one aged 18 to 30 and one aged 80 or older. Four age groups were formed from the donors: young (average 16 years), middle-aged (approximately 42), aged (roughly 58) and long-lived (less than 85). Using deep sequencing normalized with unique cDNA molecular identifiers, the study measured how TCR beta repertoire diversity changes with age.

This clonotype was recorded a few times. Its antigen remains undetermined. No much larger clone is present one base from it, and per-base qualities are unavailable. Receptor amplification or capture employed 5' RACE. Sequencing took place on an Illumina HiSeq 2500. A second PCR of roughly 6 to 11 cycles was performed with a sample-barcoded 5' primer and a J-beta primer mix. A unique molecular identifier was introduced onto each TCR beta cDNA molecule by a template-switch 5' adaptor carrying 12 random nucleotides. At least 2.5 million CDR3-containing paired-end reads were obtained from each sample. The Mint cDNA synthesis kit, primed by a TRBC-specific oligonucleotide, was used to synthesize first-strand cDNA from all RNA. Following uracil-DNA glycosylase treatment, all cDNA underwent a first 18-cycle PCR with the universal primers M1SS and BC2_uni_R. On the study's bioinformatics: Each sample was normalized by randomly selecting 1 million high-quality reads, each carrying a distinct molecular identifier. Reads sharing molecular identifiers were discarded rather than binned into consensus sequences. MiTCR, set to a Q25 quality threshold and the strictest error-elimination algorithm, was used for CDR3 identification, clonotype clustering and error correction. A nonparametric unseen species model with Euler transformation was used to estimate a lower bound on total TCR beta diversity. The public reads were quality trimmed at Q25 with fastp and then assembled into clones with MiXCR by TCRdb, keeping productive beta chains. Under each unique CDR3 protein, matching rows form one entry showing the most common genes and DNA. The authors' filters were not applied to this entry. The table for this sample lists 600,000 to 850,000 distinct CDR3 sequences; roughly 25% of them were counted only once. The biggest ten clones account for 9.4% of the sample.

Systemically healthy Caucasian individuals from Russia, some 40 in total and aged about 6 to 100 years, were included as donors. Approximately 9.3 milliliters of peripheral blood were collected from each donor into EDTA-treated Vacutainer tubes. Ficoll-Paque density-gradient centrifugation was used to isolate PBMCs, with at least 6.5 million per sample. Total RNA, at least 5.5 micrograms per sample, was extracted from PBMCs with Trizol reagent. For every donor, flow cytometry on a PBMC aliquot measured the percentage of naive CD45RAhigh/CD27high T cells. Findings and caveats that apply to the study as a whole: The long-lived group showed more naive CD4+ T cells, fewer expanded clones and increased TCR diversity than the aged group, suggesting age selection. Conclusive comparison of naive and antigen-experienced compartments was prevented by the profiling of bulk unsorted PBMCs. As age increased, observed TCR beta diversity per million T cells dropped in a roughly linear way, and a significant reduction was already evident by age 40. There was a strong correlation between observed TCR beta diversity and the percentage of naive T cells measured by flow cytometry. Estimates of total diversity based on one million sequenced T cells were regarded as lower bounds and as underestimates. Because donor CMV infection status was unknown, age-related changes in expanded clonotypes were potentially confounded.

A further study also used this sample, focusing on T cells of mothers and their children. As that second paper reports: Nine systemically healthy Caucasian individuals, comprising three mothers and their six children, were included as donors. cDNA synthesis used all of the extracted RNA, with approximately 1.4 ug of RNA in each 15 ul reaction. Sample barcodes and 2-4 random nucleotides were added via the M1S primer in the second PCR. Over 9.5 million TCR beta CDR3 reads were obtained for each mother, and 2.5 million to 3.5 million reads were obtained for each child. Thymic selection similarly shapes TCR recombination output in related and unrelated pairs, with minor effect from inherited differences. Normalized repertoire overlap was always slightly but never significantly higher in related than unrelated mother-child pairs. No persistent microchimeric T cell clones were detected, at a sensitivity of around 100 clones per million clonotypes. Deep NGS was used in the study to compare the TCR beta repertoires of mothers and children and to look for features that separate related mother-child pairs from unrelated individuals. On average, the children were around 11 +/- 4 years old, while the mothers were approximately 40 +/- 4 years old. After adapters were ligated using NEBNext reagents, the libraries underwent 100+100 nt paired-end sequencing on an Illumina HiSeq 2000. To avoid cross-contamination, the mother libraries and the child libraries were prepared a month apart and sequenced in separate runs. For each donor, between about 450,000 and 2,300,000 distinct TCR beta clonotypes were identified. Naive TCR beta clonotypes were estimated from low-frequency clonotypes matched to each donor's FACS-determined naive share, without sorting.

The clonotype comes from a boy aged 5-17 years in good health. The sample consisted of blood.

The CDR3 sequence is CASSQDPLGLEGETQYF. The DNA sequence is as follows: TGTGCCAGCAGCCAAGATCCACTAGGACTAGAAGGAGAGACCCAGTACTTC. The chain employs TRBV3-1 and TRBJ2-5, with 7 middle bases fitting TRBD2. Relative to germline, V is missing 0 bases and J is missing 4 bases, with 11 bases of the junction outside any gene match. The CDR3 contains 17 residues, cysteine and phenylalanine counted. Only the CDR3 DNA is retained, 51 bases long and in frame from the first base. Per the germline V gene (reference sequence), LGHDT is the CDR1 and YNNKEL is the CDR2.